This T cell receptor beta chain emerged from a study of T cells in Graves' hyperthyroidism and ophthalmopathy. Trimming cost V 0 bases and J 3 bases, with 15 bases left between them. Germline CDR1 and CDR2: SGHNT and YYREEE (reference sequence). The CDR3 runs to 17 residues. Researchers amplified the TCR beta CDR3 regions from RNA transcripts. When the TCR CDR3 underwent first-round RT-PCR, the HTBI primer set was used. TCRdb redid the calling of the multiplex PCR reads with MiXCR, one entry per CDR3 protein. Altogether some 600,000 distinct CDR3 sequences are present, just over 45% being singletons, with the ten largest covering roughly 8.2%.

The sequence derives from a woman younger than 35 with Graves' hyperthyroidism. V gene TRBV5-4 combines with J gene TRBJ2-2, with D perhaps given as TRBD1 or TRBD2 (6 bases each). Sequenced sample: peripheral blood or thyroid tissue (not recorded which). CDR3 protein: CASSLGGTRSYTGELFF. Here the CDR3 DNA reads TGTGCCAGCAGCTTGGGCGGGACAAGGTCCTACACCGGGGAGCTGTTTTTT.